The table lists the clone carrying this T cell receptor beta chain with many counts. Its antigen is still unknown. The germline V gene has CDR1 KGHDR and CDR2 SFDVKD. The CDR3 runs 11 residues. The sample comes from a study of Graves' ophthalmopathy and Graves' hyperthyroidism. Study context: Stable hyperthyroidism meant no progression to ophthalmopathy within 18 months of follow-up. Notes on the study in general: The authors also found most expanded thyroid clonotypes above 0.001 frequency in blood.

Scientists amplified the TCR beta CDR3 regions from RNA transcripts. The authors performed first-round RT-PCR with HTBI primers and then a second-round multiplex PCR. TCRdb independently ran MiXCR on the multiplex PCR reads; one entry per CDR3 protein. The data contain some 1.1 million distinct CDR3 sequences, around a third of them singletons. If patients had other autoimmune diseases, uncontrolled infections, pregnancy or lactation, they were excluded. As diagnostic evidence, clinical symptoms, serum thyroxine, TRAb, thyroid ultrasound and orbital computed tomography were relied upon. Sequenced sample: peripheral blood or thyroid tissue (not recorded which). J is TRBJ1-2 and V is TRBV24-1; tentative D call: TRBD1 (6 bases). This sequence originates from an adult man with Graves' hyperthyroidism. DNA for the CDR3: TGTGCAACAGGGTACGCAAATGGCTACACCTTC. Amino acid sequence: CATGYANGYTF.